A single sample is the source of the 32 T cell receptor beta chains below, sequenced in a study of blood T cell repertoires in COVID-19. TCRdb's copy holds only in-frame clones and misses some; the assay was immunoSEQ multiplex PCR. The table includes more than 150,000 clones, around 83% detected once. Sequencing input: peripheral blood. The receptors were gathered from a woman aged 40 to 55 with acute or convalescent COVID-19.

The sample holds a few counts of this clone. The CDR3 sequence is CASSEGQGEQPQHF. For the CDR3, the DNA is TGTGCCAGCAGTGAAGGACAGGGGGAACAGCCCCAGCATTTT. This rearrangement joins TRBV2 to TRBJ1-5; 9 positions agree with TRBD1. This CDR3 spans 14 amino acids. From germline, CDR1 is SNHLY and CDR2 FYNNEI. V lost 1 base, J lost 7 bases, and 2 bases stayed unmatched.

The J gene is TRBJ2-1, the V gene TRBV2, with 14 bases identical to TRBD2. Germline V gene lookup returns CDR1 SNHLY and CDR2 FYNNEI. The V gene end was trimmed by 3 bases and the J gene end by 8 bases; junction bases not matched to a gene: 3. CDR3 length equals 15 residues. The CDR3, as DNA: TGTGCCAGCAGTGAGGGGACTAGCGGGAGTTATGAGCAGTTCTTC. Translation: CASSEGTSGSYEQFF. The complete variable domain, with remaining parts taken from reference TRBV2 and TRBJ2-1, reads EPEVTQTPSHQVTQMGQEVILRCVPISNHLYFYWYRQILGQKVEFLVSFYNNEISEKSEIFDDQFSVERPDGSNFTLKIRSTKLEDSAMYFCASSEGTSGSYEQFFGPGTRLTVL.

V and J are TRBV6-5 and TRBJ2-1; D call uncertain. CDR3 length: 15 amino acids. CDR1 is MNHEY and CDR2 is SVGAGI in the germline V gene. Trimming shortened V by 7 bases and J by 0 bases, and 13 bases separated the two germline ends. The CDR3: CASTDGWSSYNEQFF. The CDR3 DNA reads TGTGCCAGCACCGACGGGTGGAGCTCCTACAATGAGCAGTTCTTC.

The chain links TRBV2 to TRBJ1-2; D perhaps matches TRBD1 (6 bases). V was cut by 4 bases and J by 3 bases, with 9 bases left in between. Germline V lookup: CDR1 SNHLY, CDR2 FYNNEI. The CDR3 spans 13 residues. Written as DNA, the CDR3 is TGTGCCAGCAGTGCGGGGGGCGACTATGGCTACACCTTC. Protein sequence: CASSAGGDYGYTF.

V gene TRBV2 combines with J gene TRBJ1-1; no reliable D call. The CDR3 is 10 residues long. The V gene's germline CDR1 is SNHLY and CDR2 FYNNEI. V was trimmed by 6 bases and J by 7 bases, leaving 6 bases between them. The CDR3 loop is CASSPVEAFF. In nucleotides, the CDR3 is TGTGCCAGCAGCCCCGTTGAAGCTTTCTTT.

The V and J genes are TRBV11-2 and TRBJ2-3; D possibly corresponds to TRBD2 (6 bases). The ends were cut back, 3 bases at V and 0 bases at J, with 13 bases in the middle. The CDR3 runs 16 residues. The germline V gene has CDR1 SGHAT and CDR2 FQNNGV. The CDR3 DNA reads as TGTGCCAGCAGCTTTATCCTAGCGACTAGCACAGATACGCAGTATTTT. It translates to CASSFILATSTDTQYF. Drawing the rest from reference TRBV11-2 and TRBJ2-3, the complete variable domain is EAGVAQSPRYKIIEKRQSVAFWCNPISGHATLYWYQQILGQGPKLLIQFQNNGVVDDSQLPKDRFSAERLKGVDSTLKIQPAKLEDSAVYLCASSFILATSTDTQYFGPGTRLTVL.

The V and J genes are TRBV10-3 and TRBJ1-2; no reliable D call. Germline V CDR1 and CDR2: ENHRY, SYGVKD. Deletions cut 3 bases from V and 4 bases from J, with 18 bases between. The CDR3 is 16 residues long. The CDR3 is CAISDFRVSDGYGYTF. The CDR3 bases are TGTGCCATCAGTGATTTTCGGGTCTCCGACGGCTATGGCTACACCTTC.

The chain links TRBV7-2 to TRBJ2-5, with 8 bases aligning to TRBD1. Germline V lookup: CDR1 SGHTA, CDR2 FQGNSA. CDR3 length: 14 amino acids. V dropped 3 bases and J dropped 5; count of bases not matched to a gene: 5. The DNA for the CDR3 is TGTGCCAGCAGCTTTCAGGGGGCTGAGGAGACCCAGTACTTC. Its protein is CASSFQGAEETQYF.

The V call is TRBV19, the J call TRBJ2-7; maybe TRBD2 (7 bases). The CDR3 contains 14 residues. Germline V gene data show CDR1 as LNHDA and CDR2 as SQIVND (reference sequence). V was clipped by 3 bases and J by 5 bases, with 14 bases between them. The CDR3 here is CASSIGGLQNEQYF. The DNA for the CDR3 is TGTGCCAGTAGTATCGGGGGGCTCCAGAACGAGCAGTACTTC.

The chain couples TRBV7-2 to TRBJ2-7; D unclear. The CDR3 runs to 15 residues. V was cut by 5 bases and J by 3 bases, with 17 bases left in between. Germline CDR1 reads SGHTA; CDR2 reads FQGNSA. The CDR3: CASSPGYSKHYEQYF. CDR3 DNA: TGTGCCAGCAGCCCCGGTTACAGCAAGCACTACGAGCAGTACTTC.

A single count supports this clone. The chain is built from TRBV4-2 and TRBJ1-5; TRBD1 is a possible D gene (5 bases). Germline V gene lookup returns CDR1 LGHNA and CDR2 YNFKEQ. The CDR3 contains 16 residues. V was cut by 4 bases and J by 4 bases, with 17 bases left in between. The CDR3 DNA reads TGTGCCAGCAGCCCCATCTTCGGGCAGGGTAATCAGCCCCAGCATTTT. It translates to CASSPIFGQGNQPQHF.

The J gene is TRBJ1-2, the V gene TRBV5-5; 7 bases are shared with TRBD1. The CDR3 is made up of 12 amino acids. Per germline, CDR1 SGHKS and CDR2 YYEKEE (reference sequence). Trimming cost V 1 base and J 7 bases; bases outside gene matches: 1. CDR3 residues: CASSLTGVGYTF. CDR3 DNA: TGTGCCAGCAGCTTGACAGGGGTTGGCTACACCTTC.

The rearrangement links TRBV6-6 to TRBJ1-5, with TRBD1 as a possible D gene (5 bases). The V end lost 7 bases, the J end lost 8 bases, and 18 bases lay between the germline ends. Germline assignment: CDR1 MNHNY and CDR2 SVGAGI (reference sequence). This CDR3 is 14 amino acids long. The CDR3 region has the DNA TGTGCCAGCAAAAGCCCGGGGGTTGGTGAGCCCCAGCATTTT. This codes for CASKSPGVGEPQHF.

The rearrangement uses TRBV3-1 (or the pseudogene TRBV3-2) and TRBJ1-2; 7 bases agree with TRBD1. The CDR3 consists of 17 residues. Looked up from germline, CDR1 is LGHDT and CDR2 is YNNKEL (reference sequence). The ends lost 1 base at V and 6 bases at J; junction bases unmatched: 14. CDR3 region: CASSQGIWTGKRNGYTF. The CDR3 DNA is TGTGCCAGCAGCCAAGGAATCTGGACAGGTAAAAGAAATGGCTACACCTTC.

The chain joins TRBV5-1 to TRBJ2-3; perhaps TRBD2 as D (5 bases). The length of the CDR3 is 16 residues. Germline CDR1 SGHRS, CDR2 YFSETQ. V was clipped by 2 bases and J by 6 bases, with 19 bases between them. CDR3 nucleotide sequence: TGCGCCAGCAGCTTATACGCGGGCCCCTCAAGGGATACGCAGTATTTT. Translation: CASSLYAGPSRDTQYF.

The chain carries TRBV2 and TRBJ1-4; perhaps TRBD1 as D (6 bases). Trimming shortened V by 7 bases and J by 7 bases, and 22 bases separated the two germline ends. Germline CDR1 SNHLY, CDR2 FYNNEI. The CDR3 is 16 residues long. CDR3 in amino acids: CASNILAGDPSEKLFF. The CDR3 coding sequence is TGTGCCAGCAACATACTCGCAGGGGATCCTAGTGAAAAACTGTTTTTT.

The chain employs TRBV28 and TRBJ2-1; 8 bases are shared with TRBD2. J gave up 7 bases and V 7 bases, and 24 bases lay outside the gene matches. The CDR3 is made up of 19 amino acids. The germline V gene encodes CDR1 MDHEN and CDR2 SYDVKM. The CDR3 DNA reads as TGTGCCAGCACCCCCGGCGCACGGCGGGGGGCCGGAAGAAGTAATGAGCAGTTCTTC. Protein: CASTPGARRGAGRSNEQFF.

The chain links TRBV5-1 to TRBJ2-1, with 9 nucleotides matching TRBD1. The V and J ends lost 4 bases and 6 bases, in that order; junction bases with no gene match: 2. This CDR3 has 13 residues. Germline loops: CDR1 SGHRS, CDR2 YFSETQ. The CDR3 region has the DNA TGCGCCAGCAGCACGGACAGGGGCAATGAGCAGTTCTTC. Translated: CASSTDRGNEQFF.

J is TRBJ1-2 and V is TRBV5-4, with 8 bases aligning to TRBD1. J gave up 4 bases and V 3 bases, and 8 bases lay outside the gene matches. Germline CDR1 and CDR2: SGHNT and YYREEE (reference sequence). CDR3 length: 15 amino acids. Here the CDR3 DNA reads TGTGCCAGCAGCTCCTGGACAGGGAAACTCTATGGCTACACCTTC. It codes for CASSSWTGKLYGYTF.

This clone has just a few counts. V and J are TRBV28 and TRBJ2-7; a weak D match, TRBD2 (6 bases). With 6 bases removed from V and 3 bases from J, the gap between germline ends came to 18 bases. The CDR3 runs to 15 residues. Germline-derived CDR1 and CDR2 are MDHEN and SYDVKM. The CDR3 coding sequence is TGTGCCAGCAGCCCAGCAGGGACTTCGATCTACGAGCAGTACTTC. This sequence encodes CASSPAGTSIYEQYF.

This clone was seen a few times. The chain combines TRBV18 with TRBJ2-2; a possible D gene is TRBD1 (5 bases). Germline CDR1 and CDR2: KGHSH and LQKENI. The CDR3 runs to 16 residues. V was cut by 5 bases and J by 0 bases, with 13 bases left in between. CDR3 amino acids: CASSAQEPANTGELFF. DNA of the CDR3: TGTGCCAGCTCAGCACAGGAGCCCGCGAACACCGGGGAGCTGTTTTTT.

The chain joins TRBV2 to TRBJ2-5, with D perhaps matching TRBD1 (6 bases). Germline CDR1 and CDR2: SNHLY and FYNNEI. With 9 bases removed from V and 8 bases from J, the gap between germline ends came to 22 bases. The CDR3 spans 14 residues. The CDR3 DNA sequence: TGTGCCAGGGGGGCAGGGCCACCCAAGAGTACCCAGTACTTC. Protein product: CARGAGPPKSTQYF.

The CDR3 loop is CASSFQTGPGANVLTF. CDR3 coding DNA: TGCGCCAGCAGCTTCCAAACAGGTCCTGGGGCCAACGTCCTGACTTTC. The rearrangement links TRBV5-1 to TRBJ2-6, with D possibly being TRBD1 (5 bases). The CDR3 extends over 16 amino acids. The germline V gene encodes CDR1 SGHRS and CDR2 YFSETQ. V shed 2 bases and J shed 2 bases, with 11 bases lying between them.

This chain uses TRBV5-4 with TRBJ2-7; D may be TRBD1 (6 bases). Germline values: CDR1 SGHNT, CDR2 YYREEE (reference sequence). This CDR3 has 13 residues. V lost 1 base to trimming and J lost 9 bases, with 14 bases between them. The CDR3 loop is CASSLRELGGQYF. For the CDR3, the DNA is TGTGCCAGCAGCTTGCGTGAGTTAGGGGGGCAGTACTTC.

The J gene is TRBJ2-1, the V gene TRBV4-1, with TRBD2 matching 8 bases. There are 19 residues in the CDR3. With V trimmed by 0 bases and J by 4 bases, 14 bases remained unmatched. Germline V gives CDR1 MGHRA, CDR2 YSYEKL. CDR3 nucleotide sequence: TGCGCCAGCAGCCAAGATCCGCCTTTAACGGGGGGGGTTTACAATGAGCAGTTCTTC. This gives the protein CASSQDPPLTGGVYNEQFF.

DNA for the CDR3: TGCAGCGTTGTGGCAGGGAACACGAACTATGGCTACACCTTC. It yields the protein CSVVAGNTNYGYTF. This sequence joins TRBV29-1 and TRBJ1-2, with D possibly TRBD1 on 5 matching bases. CDR1 and CDR2 (germline): SQVTM, ANQGSEA. The CDR3 spans 14 residues. V lost 4 bases and J lost 2, with 14 bases in between.

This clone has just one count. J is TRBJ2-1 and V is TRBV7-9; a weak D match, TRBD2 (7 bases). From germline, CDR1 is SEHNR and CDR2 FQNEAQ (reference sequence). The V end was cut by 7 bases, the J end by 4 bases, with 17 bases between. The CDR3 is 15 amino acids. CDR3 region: CASTMGASGYNEQFF. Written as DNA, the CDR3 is TGTGCCAGCACCATGGGGGCTAGCGGTTACAATGAGCAGTTCTTC. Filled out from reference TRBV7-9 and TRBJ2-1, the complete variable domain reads DTGVSQNPRHKITKRGQNVTFRCDPISEHNRLYWYRQTLGQGPEFLTYFQNEAQLEKSRLLSDRFSAERPKGSFSTLEIQRTEQGDSAMYLCASTMGASGYNEQFFGPGTRLTVL.

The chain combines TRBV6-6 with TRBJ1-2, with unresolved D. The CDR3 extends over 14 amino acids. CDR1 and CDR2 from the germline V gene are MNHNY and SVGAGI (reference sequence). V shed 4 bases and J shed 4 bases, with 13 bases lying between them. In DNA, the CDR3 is TGTGCCAGCAGTTTCGAGTTAGAAAGCTATGGCTACACCTTC. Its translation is CASSFELESYGYTF.

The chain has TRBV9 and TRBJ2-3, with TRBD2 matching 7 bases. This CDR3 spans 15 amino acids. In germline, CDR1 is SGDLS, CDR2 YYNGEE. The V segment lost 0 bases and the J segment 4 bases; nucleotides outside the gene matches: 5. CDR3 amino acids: CASSVVAGVADTQYF. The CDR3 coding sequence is TGTGCCAGCAGCGTAGTGGCGGGAGTGGCAGATACGCAGTATTTT.

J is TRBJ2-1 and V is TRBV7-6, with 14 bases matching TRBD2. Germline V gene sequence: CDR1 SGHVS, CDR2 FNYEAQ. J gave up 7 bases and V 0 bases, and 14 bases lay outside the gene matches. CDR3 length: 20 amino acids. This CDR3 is CASSLAPPRTSGRLGNEQFF. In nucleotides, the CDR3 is TGTGCCAGCAGCTTAGCCCCTCCGAGGACTAGCGGGAGGTTGGGGAATGAGCAGTTCTTC.

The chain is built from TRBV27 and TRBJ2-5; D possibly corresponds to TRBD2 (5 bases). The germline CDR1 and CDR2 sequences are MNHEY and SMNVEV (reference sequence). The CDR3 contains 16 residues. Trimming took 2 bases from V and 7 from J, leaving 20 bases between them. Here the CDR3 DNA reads TGTGCCAGCAGTTTACGGGCCCCCCGGGAAGAGTCGACCCAGTACTTC. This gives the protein CASSLRAPREESTQYF.

CDR3 in DNA: TGTGCCAGCAGCCAACGGTTAGCGGGGGAGGGAGATACGCAGTATTTT. Translated, it gives CASSQRLAGEGDTQYF. This rearrangement joins TRBV3-1 (or the pseudogene TRBV3-2) to TRBJ2-3, with TRBD2 matching over 9 bases. The CDR3 covers 16 residues. The V gene's germline CDR1 is LGHDT and CDR2 YNNKEL (reference sequence). The ends lost 2 bases at V and 5 bases at J; junction bases unmatched: 8.